This T cell receptor beta chain was found in a study of T cells after somatic rescue of genetic block. TCRdb's table, derived via immunoSEQ multiplex PCR, lists solely in-frame clones and lacks some. The table records tens of thousands of clones, around 92% of them present only once. This clone was found once. Per germline, CDR1 SGDLS and CDR2 YYNGEE. The CDR3 extends over 14 amino acids. V dropped 0 bases and J dropped 2 bases, with 7 bases sitting between them. The receptor was isolated from a man in his forties. Sample: peripheral blood mononuclear cells (PBMCs). The chain joins TRBV9 to TRBJ2-3, with D unresolved. The CDR3 loop reads CASSVGGSTDTQYF. Here the CDR3 DNA reads TGTGCCAGCAGCGTAGGGGGTTCCACAGATACGCAGTATTTT.